These T cell receptor beta chains were read from a single sample in a study of T cell repertoires in cytomegalovirus infection. For these receptors, no antigen is known. From the reads, TCRdb called clonotypes with MiXCR, one entry per CDR3 protein. The profile shows 650,000 to 850,000 distinct CDR3 sequences, roughly 28% of them singletons. Here the sequenced sample was cultured CD8+ T cells from PBMCs, taken from culture after CMV antigen stimulation. The receptors come from a human donor in good health (CMV status not recorded). Some clones in this sample may be carry-over from other donors' samples. CDR3s include the opening cysteine and the closing phenylalanine or tryptophan. Each record gives: D gene, J gene, V gene, clone size, CDR3 DNA, CDR3 protein. The D gene is left open where the match is weak. Clone sizes are given selectively: once, few, many, or a class where the clone is expanded.

d_call: -
j_call: TRBJ1-1
v_call: TRBV7-9
clone_size: -
cdr3_nt: TGTGCCAGCAGCTTAGTAGGTGCGTCGGCGGAAGCTTTCTTT
cdr3_aa: CASSLVGASAEAFF

d_call: -
j_call: TRBJ2-4
v_call: TRBV27
clone_size: -
cdr3_nt: TGTGCCAGCAGTTTACCAGGCGGGCAAAACATTCAGTACTTC
cdr3_aa: CASSLPGGQNIQYF

d_call: -
j_call: TRBJ1-1
v_call: TRBV7-8
clone_size: -
cdr3_nt: TGTGCCAGCAGCTCACCCCGGGGCCTAATGAACTCTGAAGCTTTCTTT
cdr3_aa: CASSSPRGLMNSEAFF

d_call: TRBD2
j_call: TRBJ2-5
v_call: TRBV11-3
clone_size: -
cdr3_nt: TGTGCCAGCAGCTTATGGGCGGGGGAAGAAGAGACCCAGTACTTC
cdr3_aa: CASSLWAGEEETQYF

d_call: TRBD1
j_call: TRBJ2-7
v_call: TRBV12-3/TRBV12-4
clone_size: many
cdr3_nt: TGTGCCTGTGCACCGGGACAGGGGGCCTACGAGCAGTACTTC
cdr3_aa: CACAPGQGAYEQYF

d_call: -
j_call: TRBJ1-2
v_call: TRBV5-1
clone_size: -
cdr3_nt: TGCGCCAGCAGCTTGGACCGCTCGTTCTATGGCTACACCTTC
cdr3_aa: CASSLDRSFYGYTF

d_call: -
j_call: TRBJ1-3
v_call: TRBV10-3
clone_size: -
cdr3_nt: TGTGCCATCCTCGAAGGAAACACCATATATTTT
cdr3_aa: CAILEGNTIYF

d_call: -
j_call: TRBJ1-1
v_call: TRBV6-2/TRBV6-3
clone_size: -
cdr3_nt: TGTGCCAGCAGTTACCCACTACCCTCTATGAACACTGAAGCTTTCTTT
cdr3_aa: CASSYPLPSMNTEAFF

d_call: TRBD2
j_call: TRBJ2-3
v_call: TRBV7-6
clone_size: many
cdr3_nt: TGTGCCAGCAGCGCATTTGGACTAGTAAACACAGATACGCAGTATTTT
cdr3_aa: CASSAFGLVNTDTQYF

d_call: -
j_call: TRBJ2-5
v_call: TRBV7-9
clone_size: -
cdr3_nt: TGTGCCAGCAGCTTACCCCCTTCTTATGTGTTTGAGGAGACCCAGTACTTC
cdr3_aa: CASSLPPSYVFEETQYF

d_call: -
j_call: TRBJ2-1
v_call: TRBV7-9
clone_size: many
cdr3_nt: TGTGCCAGCAGCGGAAAAATAACCTTCTCCTACAATGAGCAGTTCTTC
cdr3_aa: CASSGKITFSYNEQFF

d_call: -
j_call: TRBJ1-6
v_call: TRBV14
clone_size: -
cdr3_nt: TGTGCCAGCAGCCAAGTTTCATATTCACCCCTCCACTTT
cdr3_aa: CASSQVSYSPLHF

d_call: -
j_call: TRBJ2-1
v_call: TRBV10-1
clone_size: few
cdr3_nt: -
cdr3_aa: CASILDRTTYNEQFF

d_call: -
j_call: TRBJ2-7
v_call: TRBV5-1
clone_size: once
cdr3_nt: TGCGCCAGCACCTATCTTCCGGGGCCACTGACCGAGCAGTACTTC
cdr3_aa: CASTYLPGPLTEQYF

d_call: TRBD2
j_call: TRBJ2-5
v_call: TRBV12-3/TRBV12-4
clone_size: few
cdr3_nt: TGTGCCAGCAGTTCTCGACTAGCGGACACCCAAGAGACCCAGTACTTC
cdr3_aa: CASSSRLADTQETQYF

d_call: -
j_call: TRBJ1-2
v_call: TRBV19
clone_size: few
cdr3_nt: TGTGCCAGTTTACAGGACTATGGCTACACCTTC
cdr3_aa: CASLQDYGYTF

d_call: TRBD1
j_call: TRBJ1-4
v_call: TRBV11-2
clone_size: few
cdr3_nt: TGTGCCAGCAGCGCAAGGGACAGGGGAAATGAAAAACTGTTTTTT
cdr3_aa: CASSARDRGNEKLFF

d_call: -
j_call: TRBJ1-2
v_call: TRBV27
clone_size: -
cdr3_nt: TGTGCCAGCAGTAAAAATCCCACCAGCTATGGCTACACCTTC
cdr3_aa: CASSKNPTSYGYTF

d_call: -
j_call: TRBJ1-1
v_call: TRBV10-3
clone_size: few
cdr3_nt: TGTGCCACCGTCGGGGGCACTGAAGCTTTCTTT
cdr3_aa: CATVGGTEAFF

d_call: -
j_call: TRBJ2-1
v_call: TRBV27
clone_size: few
cdr3_nt: TGTGCCAGCAGTTTATTACAGGGAACGAATGAGCAGTTCTTC
cdr3_aa: CASSLLQGTNEQFF

d_call: -
j_call: TRBJ2-3
v_call: TRBV7-9
clone_size: -
cdr3_nt: TGTGCCAGCAGCTTTAGACAGGATAGCACAGATACGCAGTATTTT
cdr3_aa: CASSFRQDSTDTQYF

d_call: TRBD2
j_call: TRBJ2-1
v_call: TRBV6-5
clone_size: few
cdr3_nt: TGTGCCAGCAGTTACATGGCGGGGGGGCCTGGGGAGCAGTTCTTC
cdr3_aa: CASSYMAGGPGEQFF

d_call: -
j_call: TRBJ1-1
v_call: TRBV5-1
clone_size: few
cdr3_nt: TGCGCCAGCAGCTTGCAGCCAGGGAGGGATGAAGCTTTCTTT
cdr3_aa: CASSLQPGRDEAFF

d_call: -
j_call: TRBJ1-2
v_call: TRBV7-9
clone_size: -
cdr3_nt: TGTGCCAGCAGCGGACCGGGACGTCCTGGCTACACCTTC
cdr3_aa: CASSGPGRPGYTF

d_call: TRBD1
j_call: TRBJ2-2
v_call: TRBV24-1
clone_size: few
cdr3_nt: TGTGCCACCCTGATGGGCCCCAGGGGGCCTACATCGAACACCGGGGAGCTGTTTTTT
cdr3_aa: CATLMGPRGPTSNTGELFF

d_call: -
j_call: TRBJ1-1
v_call: TRBV4-1
clone_size: -
cdr3_nt: TGCGCCAGCACCCTAGTGAAGGGGAGCTTGAACACTGAAGCTTTCTTT
cdr3_aa: CASTLVKGSLNTEAFF

d_call: -
j_call: TRBJ2-5
v_call: TRBV7-3
clone_size: -
cdr3_nt: TGTGCCAGCAGCTCCAACAGGTTTCGCCAAGAGACCCAGTACTTC
cdr3_aa: CASSSNRFRQETQYF

d_call: -
j_call: TRBJ1-3
v_call: TRBV5-5
clone_size: -
cdr3_nt: TGTGCCAGCAGCTTTGAGACATGGGACTCTGGAAACACCATATATTTT
cdr3_aa: CASSFETWDSGNTIYF

d_call: -
j_call: TRBJ2-5
v_call: TRBV7-6
clone_size: few
cdr3_nt: TGTGCCAGCAGCTTAGATTTTTCCGGGCTGGGGGAGACCCAGTACTTC
cdr3_aa: CASSLDFSGLGETQYF

d_call: -
j_call: TRBJ1-2
v_call: TRBV25-1
clone_size: once
cdr3_nt: TGTGCCAGCCTCCGGAGTGGCCGATCCCAGGGCTACACCTTC
cdr3_aa: CASLRSGRSQGYTF

d_call: -
j_call: TRBJ2-3
v_call: TRBV29-1
clone_size: -
cdr3_nt: TGCAGCGTTGAAGGGGGGGGCGCAGATACGCAGTATTTT
cdr3_aa: CSVEGGGADTQYF

d_call: TRBD2
j_call: TRBJ2-3
v_call: TRBV12-3/TRBV12-4
clone_size: few
cdr3_nt: TGTGCCAGCAGTTTAGCGATACGGGGGGGCCATCTAAATACGCAGTATTTT
cdr3_aa: CASSLAIRGGHLNTQYF

d_call: TRBD1
j_call: TRBJ1-4
v_call: TRBV10-2
clone_size: few
cdr3_nt: TGCGCCAGCAGTGTCTCAGGGGGCAGAGAAAAACTGTTTTTT
cdr3_aa: CASSVSGGREKLFF

d_call: -
j_call: TRBJ1-2
v_call: TRBV12-3/TRBV12-4
clone_size: -
cdr3_nt: TGTGCCAGCAGTTTTAACCGGGACTTAGGTGGCTACACCTTC
cdr3_aa: CASSFNRDLGGYTF

d_call: TRBD2
j_call: TRBJ2-1
v_call: TRBV9
clone_size: -
cdr3_nt: TGTGCCAGCAGCGTAGTAACGGGGGGGTACAATGAGCAGTTCTTC
cdr3_aa: CASSVVTGGYNEQFF

d_call: -
j_call: TRBJ1-1
v_call: TRBV5-4
clone_size: -
cdr3_nt: TGTGCCAGCAGGCTGGTGGGGCAGGAAGCTTTCTTT
cdr3_aa: CASRLVGQEAFF

d_call: TRBD1
j_call: TRBJ1-2
v_call: TRBV19
clone_size: -
cdr3_nt: TGTGCCAGTAGTATTTTAAGGGACAGGGGGCTTGGAGGCTACACCTTC
cdr3_aa: CASSILRDRGLGGYTF

d_call: -
j_call: TRBJ2-2
v_call: TRBV29-1
clone_size: once
cdr3_nt: TGCAGCGTCTACGGTTCCACCGGGGAGCTGTTTTTT
cdr3_aa: CSVYGSTGELFF

d_call: -
j_call: TRBJ2-5
v_call: TRBV11-3
clone_size: few
cdr3_nt: TGTGCCAGCAGCTTTGACAAAGAGACCCAGTACTTC
cdr3_aa: CASSFDKETQYF

d_call: TRBD1
j_call: TRBJ2-7
v_call: TRBV4-1
clone_size: -
cdr3_nt: TGCGCCAGCAGCCAAGGGACAGGGGGTATGTACGAGCAGTACTTC
cdr3_aa: CASSQGTGGMYEQYF

d_call: -
j_call: TRBJ2-2
v_call: TRBV12-3/TRBV12-4
clone_size: -
cdr3_nt: TGTGCCAGCAGGGGGGGGCGGGGGCCGGCCGGGGAGCTGTTTTTT
cdr3_aa: CASRGGRGPAGELFF

d_call: -
j_call: TRBJ2-4
v_call: TRBV6-2/TRBV6-3
clone_size: -
cdr3_nt: TGTGCCAGCAGTTCAAGGGGAGTCCAAAACATTCAGTACTTC
cdr3_aa: CASSSRGVQNIQYF

d_call: -
j_call: TRBJ1-4
v_call: TRBV27
clone_size: few
cdr3_nt: TGTGCCAGCAGCAGTTATATCCGGACAACCCTTTACCCCTCAACTAATGAAAAACTGTTTTTT
cdr3_aa: CASSSYIRTTLYPSTNEKLFF

d_call: -
j_call: TRBJ2-7
v_call: TRBV28
clone_size: few
cdr3_nt: TGTGCCAGCAGTTTATTGTCGGACTCCTACGAGCAGTACTTC
cdr3_aa: CASSLLSDSYEQYF

d_call: -
j_call: TRBJ2-1
v_call: TRBV10-3
clone_size: few
cdr3_nt: TGTGCCATCAGTGAACAAGGGGGCAATGAGCAGTTCTTC
cdr3_aa: CAISEQGGNEQFF

d_call: -
j_call: TRBJ2-1
v_call: TRBV7-9
clone_size: -
cdr3_nt: TGTGCCAGCAGCCGCCGACGTCCCAAGAGCTCCTACAATGAGCAGTTCTTC
cdr3_aa: CASSRRRPKSSYNEQFF

d_call: -
j_call: TRBJ2-7
v_call: TRBV7-9
clone_size: many
cdr3_nt: TGTGCCAGCAGCTCCACGTATTCAGGTTACCTTTCCTACGAGCAGTACTTC
cdr3_aa: CASSSTYSGYLSYEQYF

d_call: TRBD1
j_call: TRBJ1-2
v_call: TRBV15
clone_size: -
cdr3_nt: TGTGCCACCAGCAGAGAACCGGTAGGGACAGGGGAGTATGGCTACACCTTC
cdr3_aa: CATSREPVGTGEYGYTF

d_call: -
j_call: TRBJ1-2
v_call: TRBV25-1
clone_size: once
cdr3_nt: TGTGCCAGCACCGGTTGGGCAGGTACTAACTATGGCTACACCTTC
cdr3_aa: CASTGWAGTNYGYTF

d_call: -
j_call: TRBJ1-2
v_call: TRBV7-9
clone_size: -
cdr3_nt: TGTGCCAGCAGCACCGGGACCCGGGGGACCTATGGCTACACCTTC
cdr3_aa: CASSTGTRGTYGYTF